This T cell receptor beta chain came from a study of T cell changes during pregnancy in multiple sclerosis. TCRdb's table, derived via immunoSEQ multiplex PCR, lists solely in-frame clones and lacks some. The table includes 27,000 or so clones, roughly 86% detected once. CDR1 and CDR2 from the germline V gene are SEHNR and FQNEAQ (reference sequence). Between the trimmed V and J ends, which lost 1 base and 4 bases, there was a span of 13 bases. This CDR3 comprises 15 residues. This receptor was identified in a female donor with multiple sclerosis, enrolled in a pregnancy study. The sequencing here drew on CD8+ T cells from peripheral blood mononuclear cells, taken in the second trimester of pregnancy. The chain employs TRBV7-9 and TRBJ1-2; D call uncertain. The CDR3 spells CASSLGAILLYGYTF. The CDR3 region has the DNA TGTGCCAGCAGCTTAGGGGCTATCTTACTCTATGGCTACACCTTC.